This T cell receptor beta chain stems from a study of T cells after posttransplantation cyclophosphamide. Clones were read by immunoSEQ multiplex PCR, and TCRdb kept only the in-frame ones, dropping some. The sample was found to contain roughly 24,000 clones, and every one recurs. Germline CDR1 SNHLY, CDR2 FYNNEI. This CDR3 is 15 amino acids long. V was clipped by 4 bases and J by 0 bases, with 9 bases between them. This clone was detected many times. Its antigen remains unknown. Whole-study findings and limits: TRB overlap between skin or GI tissue T cells and blood was limited.

J is TRBJ2-2 and V is TRBV2, with D maybe TRBD1 (5 bases). The receptor was derived from a woman aged 55-70 years in good health, CMV-negative, and a related stem cell transplant donor. The sample was PBMCs. The CDR3 DNA follows: TGTGCCAGCAGTGGTCAAGGGGCGAACACCGGGGAGCTGTTTTTT. This encodes CASSGQGANTGELFF.